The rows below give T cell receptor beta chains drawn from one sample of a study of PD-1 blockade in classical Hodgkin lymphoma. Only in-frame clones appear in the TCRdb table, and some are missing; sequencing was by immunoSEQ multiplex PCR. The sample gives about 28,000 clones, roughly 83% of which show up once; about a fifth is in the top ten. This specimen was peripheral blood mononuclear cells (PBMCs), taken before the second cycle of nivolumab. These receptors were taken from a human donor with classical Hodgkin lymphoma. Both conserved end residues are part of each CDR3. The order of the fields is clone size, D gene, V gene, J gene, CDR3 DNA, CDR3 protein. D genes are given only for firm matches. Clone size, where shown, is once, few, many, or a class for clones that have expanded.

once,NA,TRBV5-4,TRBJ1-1,TGTGCCAGCAGCCAGTCGCAGGGGAAACGGTCTGAAGCTTTCTTT,CASSQSQGKRSEAFF
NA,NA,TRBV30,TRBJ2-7,TGTGCCTGGAGTCTTGAAGGAATCTACGAGCAGTACTTC,CAWSLEGIYEQYF
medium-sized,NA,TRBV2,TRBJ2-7,TGTGCCAGCAGTGAAGGGCTTCTACTTGAGACTTACTACGAGCAGTACTTC,CASSEGLLLETYYEQYF
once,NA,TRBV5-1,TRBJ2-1,TGCGCCAGCAGCTTGGACTCCTACAATGAGCAGTTCTTC,CASSLDSYNEQFF
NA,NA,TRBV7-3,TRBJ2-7,TGTGCCAGCAGCTTAGAGGCACCACAGCAGTACTTC,CASSLEAPQQYF
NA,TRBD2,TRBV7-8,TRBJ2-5,TGTGCCAGCAGCTTAGGGCTAGCGGGGGCGGGGACCCAGTACTTC,CASSLGLAGAGTQYF
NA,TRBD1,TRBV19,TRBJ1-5,TGTGCCAGTAGTATAGCTAGACAGGGTGTAAATCAGCCCCAGCATTTT,CASSIARQGVNQPQHF
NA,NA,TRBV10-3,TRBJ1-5,TGTGCCATCAGCCGGGACAAATATAGCAATCAGCCCCAGCATTTT,CAISRDKYSNQPQHF
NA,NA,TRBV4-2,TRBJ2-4,TGTGCCAGCAGCGCCCCGGGAGCCAAAAACATTCAGTACTTC,CASSAPGAKNIQYF
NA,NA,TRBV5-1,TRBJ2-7,TGCGCCAGCAGCGATAGCTACGAGCAGTACTTC,CASSDSYEQYF
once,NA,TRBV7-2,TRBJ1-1,TGTGCCAGCAGCTTAGCAGGGGCAGGCACTGAAGCTTTCTTT,CASSLAGAGTEAFF
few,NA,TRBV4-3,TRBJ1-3,TGCGCCAGCAGCCAAGATGCGCGGGGGGACACCATATATTTT,CASSQDARGDTIYF
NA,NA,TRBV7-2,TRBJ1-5,TGTGCCAGCAGCCCTACGACAGGATTTAGCAATCAGCCCCAGCATTTT,CASSPTTGFSNQPQHF
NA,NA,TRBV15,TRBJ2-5,TGTGCCACCAGCAGAGGAGGGCTCCAAGAGACCCAGTACTTC,CATSRGGLQETQYF
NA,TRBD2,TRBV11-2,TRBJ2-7,TGTGCCAGCAGCTTAGATCGCGGGAGCTCCTACGAGCAGTACTTC,CASSLDRGSSYEQYF
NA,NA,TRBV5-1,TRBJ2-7,TGCGCCAGCAGCCGGCGGATGGGGGCTGGTTACGAGCAGTACTTC,CASSRRMGAGYEQYF
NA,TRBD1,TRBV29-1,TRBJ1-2,TGCAGCGTTGAGGGACAGGCCTATGGCTACACCTTC,CSVEGQAYGYTF
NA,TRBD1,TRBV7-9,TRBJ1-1,TGTGCCAGCAGGTCCACAACAGGGGCGGACACTGAAGCTTTCTTT,CASRSTTGADTEAFF
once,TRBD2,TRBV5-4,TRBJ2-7,TGTGCCAGCAGCTTGGATGGGGCTAGCGGGCTCTACGAGCAGTACTTC,CASSLDGASGLYEQYF
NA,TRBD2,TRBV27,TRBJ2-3,TGTGCCAGCAGTTTCACGGGAGGGTACAGCGATACGCAGTATTTT,CASSFTGGYSDTQYF
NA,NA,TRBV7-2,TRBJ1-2,TGTGCCAGCAGCTACCTCCAGCGTACAGGGATGATTGGCTACACCTTC,CASSYLQRTGMIGYTF
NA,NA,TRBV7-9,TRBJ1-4,TGTGCCAGCAGCTTAGATCAGGGGATAGGTGAAAAACTGTTTTTT,CASSLDQGIGEKLFF
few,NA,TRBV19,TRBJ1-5,TGTGCCAGTAGTTTACCCAATCAGCCCCAGCATTTT,CASSLPNQPQHF
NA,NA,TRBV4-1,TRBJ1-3,TGCGCCAGCAGCCCCTTAGCGACCAACTCTGGAAACACCATATATTTT,CASSPLATNSGNTIYF
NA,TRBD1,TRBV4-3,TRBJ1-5,TGCGCCAGCAGCCAGACAGGGACGAGCAATCAGCCCCAGCATTTT,CASSQTGTSNQPQHF
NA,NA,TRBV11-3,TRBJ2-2,TGTGCCAGCAGCTTAGATCTCGGCGCCGGGGAGCTGTTTTTT,CASSLDLGAGELFF
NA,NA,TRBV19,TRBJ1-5,TGTGCCAGTAGTACCCAGGCGGGTAATCAGCCCCAGCATTTT,CASSTQAGNQPQHF
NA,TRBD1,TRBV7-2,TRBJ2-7,TGTGCCAGCAGCCGGGACAGAAGGTACGAGCAGTACTTC,CASSRDRRYEQYF
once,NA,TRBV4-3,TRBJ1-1,TGCGCCAGCAGCCAAGACGGCAGCCACACTGAAGCTTTCTTT,CASSQDGSHTEAFF
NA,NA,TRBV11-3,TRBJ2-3,TGTGCCAGCAGCTTAGATGTGTCAGACACAGATACGCAGTATTTT,CASSLDVSDTDTQYF
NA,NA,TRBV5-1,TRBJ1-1,TGCGCCAGCAGCTTGGTCGGGGCCGAGGGCACTGAAGCTTTCTTT,CASSLVGAEGTEAFF
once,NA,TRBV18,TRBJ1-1,TGTGCCAGCTCACCCACTAGGGGGAACACTGAAGCTTTCTTT,CASSPTRGNTEAFF
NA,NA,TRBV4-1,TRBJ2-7,TGCGCCAGCAGCCAAGATGTCAAATACTACGAGCAGTACTTC,CASSQDVKYYEQYF
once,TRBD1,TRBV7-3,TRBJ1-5,TGTGCCAGCAGCTTAGGGGACAGGCGCAATCAGCCCCAGCATTTT,CASSLGDRRNQPQHF
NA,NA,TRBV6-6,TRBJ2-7,TGTGCCAGCAGTTACGAACGGTCCAGGGGCGAGCAGTACTTC,CASSYERSRGEQYF
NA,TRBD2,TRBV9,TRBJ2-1,TGTGCCAGCACCACACCTTCTAGCGGGAGGATGAATGAGCAGTTCTTC,CASTTPSSGRMNEQFF
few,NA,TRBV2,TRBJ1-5,TGTGCCAGCAGTGTTGGCAGTTTTGGCAATCAGCCCCAGCATTTT,CASSVGSFGNQPQHF
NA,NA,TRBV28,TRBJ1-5,TGTGCCAGCAGGGTAGACTTTCCTTTACGGCCCCAGCATTTT,CASRVDFPLRPQHF
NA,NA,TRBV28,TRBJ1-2,TGTGCCAGCAGTTCTGGGGGGGCGCATGGTGGTATAGGCTACACCTTC,CASSSGGAHGGIGYTF
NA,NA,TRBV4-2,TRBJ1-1,TGTGCCAGCAGCCAAGAAGGGACCAGGGGGAACACTGAAGCTTTCTTT,CASSQEGTRGNTEAFF
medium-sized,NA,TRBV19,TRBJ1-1,TGTGCCAGTAGTAGCCGGGACACCACGACGGACACTGAAGCTTTCTTT,CASSSRDTTTDTEAFF
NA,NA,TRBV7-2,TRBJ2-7,TGTGCCAGCAGCTTCGGACTGTACCTCGAGCAGTACTTC,CASSFGLYLEQYF
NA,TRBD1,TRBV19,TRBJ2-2,TGTGCCAGTAGTGAGGACAGGGGGTTCACCGGGGAGCTGTTTTTT,CASSEDRGFTGELFF
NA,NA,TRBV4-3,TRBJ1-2,TGCGCCAGCAGCCCGGCTTATATTGGGGAGCTTATCCCCTTAGCTAACTATGGCTACACCTTC,CASSPAYIGELIPLANYGYTF
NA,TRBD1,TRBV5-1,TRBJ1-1,TGCGCCAGCAGCTTCAACAGGGGGGACACTGAAGCTTTCTTT,CASSFNRGDTEAFF
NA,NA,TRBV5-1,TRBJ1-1,TGCGCCAGCAGCTTGGCCGCCGGGGGGGACGCTTTCTTT,CASSLAAGGDAFF
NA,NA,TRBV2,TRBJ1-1,TGTGCCAGCAGCAGGAGGGACACTGAAGCTTTCTTT,CASSRRDTEAFF
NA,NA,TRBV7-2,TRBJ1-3,TGTGCCAGCAGCCAGAGGTTTGCCTCTGGAAACACCATATATTTT,CASSQRFASGNTIYF
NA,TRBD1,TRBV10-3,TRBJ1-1,TGTGCCATCAGTAGGACAGGGCCGAACACTGAAGCTTTCTTT,CAISRTGPNTEAFF
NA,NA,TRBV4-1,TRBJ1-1,TGCGCCAGTACCAGGTGGGGCGTGGGTGAAGCTTTCTTT,CASTRWGVGEAFF
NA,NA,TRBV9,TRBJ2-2,TGTGCCAGCAGCGTAGGTGAGGGTGTGATCGGGGAGCTGTTTTTT,CASSVGEGVIGELFF
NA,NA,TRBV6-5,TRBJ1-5,TGTGCCAGCAGTCTTCGAACCTGTGGCAATCAGCCCCAGCATTTT,CASSLRTCGNQPQHF
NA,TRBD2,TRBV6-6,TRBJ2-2,TGTGCCAGCAGCCCCCTTGCGGGAGGGAACACCGGGGAGCTGTTTTTT,CASSPLAGGNTGELFF
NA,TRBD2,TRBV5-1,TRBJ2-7,TGCGCCAGCAGCGCCCTAGCGGGAGACTCTTACTACGAGCAGTACTTC,CASSALAGDSYYEQYF
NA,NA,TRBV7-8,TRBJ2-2,TGTGCCAGCAGCTCCCAGGGGTTAAACGCGAACACCGGGGAGCTGTTTTTT,CASSSQGLNANTGELFF